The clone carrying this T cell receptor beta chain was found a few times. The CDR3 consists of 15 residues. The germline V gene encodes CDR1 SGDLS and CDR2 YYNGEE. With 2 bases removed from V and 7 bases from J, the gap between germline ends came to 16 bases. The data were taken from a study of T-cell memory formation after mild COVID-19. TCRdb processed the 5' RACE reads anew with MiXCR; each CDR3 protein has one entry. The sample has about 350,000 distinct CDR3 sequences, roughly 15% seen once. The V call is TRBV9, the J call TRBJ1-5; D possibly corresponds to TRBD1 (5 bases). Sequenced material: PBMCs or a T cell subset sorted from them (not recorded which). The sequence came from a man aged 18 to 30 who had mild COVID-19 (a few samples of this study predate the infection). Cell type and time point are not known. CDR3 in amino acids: CASSVGGGPGQPQHF. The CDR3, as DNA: TGTGCCAGCAGCGTTGGTGGGGGTCCCGGACAGCCCCAGCATTTT.